This section outlines one TCR beta chain sequence together with its context. The entry originates in a study of shared clonotypes between healthy human individuals. Study-level background: For every donor, three CD4 naive, three CD4 memory, two CD8 naive and one CD8 memory plates were used.

Germline lookup yields CDR1 SGHTA and CDR2 FQGNSA. The CDR3 runs 14 residues. V lost 8 bases and J 2 bases, leaving 12 bases between the germline ends. The study drew all its donors from Caucasian adults living in Nashville, Tennessee. Source study methods: Filtering of immunoSEQ junctional sequences could not match full-length read filtering. The data were produced by immunoSEQ multiplex PCR, yet TCRdb's version contains in-frame clones alone and is incomplete. That table gives V, J and clone size, and the DNA gave D and trimming. The table includes over 2 million clones, around 95% detected once. The genes are TRBV7-2 and TRBJ2-2; weak D call: TRBD2 (6 bases). The sequenced sample was naive CD4+ T cells sorted from blood. Regarding subset: CD45RA+ positively selected. This TCR came from a man in his late teens or twenties in good health. CDR3 region: CASAFSGNTGELFF. In DNA form, the CDR3 reads TGTGCCAGCGCCTTTAGCGGAAACACCGGGGAGCTGTTTTTT.